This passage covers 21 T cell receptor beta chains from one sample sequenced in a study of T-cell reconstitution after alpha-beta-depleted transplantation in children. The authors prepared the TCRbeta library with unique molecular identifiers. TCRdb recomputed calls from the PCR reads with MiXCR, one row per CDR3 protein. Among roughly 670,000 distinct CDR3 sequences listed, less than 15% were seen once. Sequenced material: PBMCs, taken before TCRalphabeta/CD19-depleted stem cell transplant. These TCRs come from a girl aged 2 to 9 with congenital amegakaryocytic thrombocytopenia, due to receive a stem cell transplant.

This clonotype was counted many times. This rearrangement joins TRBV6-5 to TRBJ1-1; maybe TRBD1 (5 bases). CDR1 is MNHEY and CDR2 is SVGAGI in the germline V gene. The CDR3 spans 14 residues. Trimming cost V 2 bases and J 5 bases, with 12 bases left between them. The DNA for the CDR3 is TGTGCCAGCAGTTACCTGGAGGGGATAACTGAAGCTTTCTTT. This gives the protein CASSYLEGITEAFF.

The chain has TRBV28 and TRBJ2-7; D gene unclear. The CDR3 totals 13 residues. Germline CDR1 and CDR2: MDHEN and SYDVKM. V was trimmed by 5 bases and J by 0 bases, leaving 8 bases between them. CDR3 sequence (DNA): TGTGCCAGCAGTACTCCGAGCTCCTACGAGCAGTACTTC. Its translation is CASSTPSSYEQYF.

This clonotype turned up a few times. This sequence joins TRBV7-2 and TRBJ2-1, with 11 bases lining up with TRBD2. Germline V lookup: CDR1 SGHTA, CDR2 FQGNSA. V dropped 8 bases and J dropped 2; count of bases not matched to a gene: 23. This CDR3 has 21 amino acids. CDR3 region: CASLRIRQPPLAGGPYNEQFF. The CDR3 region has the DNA TGTGCCAGCTTAAGGATAAGGCAGCCACCTCTAGCGGGAGGTCCCTACAATGAGCAGTTCTTC. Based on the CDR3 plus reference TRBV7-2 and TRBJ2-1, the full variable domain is GAGVSQSPSNKVTEKGKDVELRCDPISGHTALYWYRQSLGQGLEFLIYFQGNSAPDKSGLPSDRFSAERTGGSVSTLTIQRTQQEDSAVYLCASLRIRQPPLAGGPYNEQFFGPGTRLTVL.

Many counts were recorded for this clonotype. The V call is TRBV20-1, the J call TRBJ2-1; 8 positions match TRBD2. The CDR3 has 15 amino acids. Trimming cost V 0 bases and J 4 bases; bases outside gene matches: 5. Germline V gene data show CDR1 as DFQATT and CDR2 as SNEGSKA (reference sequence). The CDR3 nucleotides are TGCAGTGCTAGAGATGGTAGCGGGATATACAATGAGCAGTTCTTC. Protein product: CSARDGSGIYNEQFF.

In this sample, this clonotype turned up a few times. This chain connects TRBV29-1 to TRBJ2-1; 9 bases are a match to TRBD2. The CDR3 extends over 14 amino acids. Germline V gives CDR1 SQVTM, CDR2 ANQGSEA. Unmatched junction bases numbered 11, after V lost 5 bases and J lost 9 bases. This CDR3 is CSVPHGTSRVEQFF. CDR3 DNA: TGCAGCGTTCCTCACGGGACTAGCAGGGTTGAGCAGTTCTTC.

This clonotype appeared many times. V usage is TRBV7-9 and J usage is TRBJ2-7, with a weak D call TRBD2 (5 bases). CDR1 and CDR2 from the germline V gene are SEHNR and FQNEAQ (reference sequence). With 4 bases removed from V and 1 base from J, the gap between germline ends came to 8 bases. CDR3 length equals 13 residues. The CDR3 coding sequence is TGTGCCAGCAGCTATACGGGATCCTACGAGCAGTACTTC. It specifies CASSYTGSYEQYF.

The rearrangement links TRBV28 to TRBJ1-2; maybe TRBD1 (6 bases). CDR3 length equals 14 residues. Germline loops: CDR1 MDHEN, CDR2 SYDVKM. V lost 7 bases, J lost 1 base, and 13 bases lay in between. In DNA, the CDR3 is TGTGCCAGCATCCTAACAGGGTATAACTATGGCTACACCTTC. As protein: CASILTGYNYGYTF.

CDR3 amino acids: CSARDWGINTGELFF. DNA for the CDR3: TGCAGTGCTAGAGATTGGGGGATTAACACCGGGGAGCTGTTTTTT. This sequence joins TRBV20-1 and TRBJ2-2; possibly TRBD1 or TRBD2 for D (5 bases each). The germline V gene encodes CDR1 DFQATT and CDR2 SNEGSKA (reference sequence). Trimming took off 0 bases at V and 2 bases at J, with 10 bases between the two ends. The CDR3 length is 15 residues.

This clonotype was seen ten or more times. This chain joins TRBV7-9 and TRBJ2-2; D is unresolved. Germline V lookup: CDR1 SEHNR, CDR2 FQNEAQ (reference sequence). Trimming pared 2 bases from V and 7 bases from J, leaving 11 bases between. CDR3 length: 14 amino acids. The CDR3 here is CASSLSPGGGELFF. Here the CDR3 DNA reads TGTGCCAGCAGCTTAAGCCCAGGCGGCGGGGAGCTGTTTTTT. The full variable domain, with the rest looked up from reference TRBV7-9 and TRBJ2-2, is DTGVSQNPRHKITKRGQNVTFRCDPISEHNRLYWYRQTLGQGPEFLTYFQNEAQLEKSRLLSDRFSAERPKGSFSTLEIQRTEQGDSAMYLCASSLSPGGGELFFGEGSRLTVL.

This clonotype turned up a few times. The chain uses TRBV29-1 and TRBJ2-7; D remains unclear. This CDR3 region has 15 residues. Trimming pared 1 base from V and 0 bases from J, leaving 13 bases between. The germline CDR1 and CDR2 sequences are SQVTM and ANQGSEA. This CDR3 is CSVEVRREVSYEQYF. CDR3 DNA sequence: TGCAGCGTTGAAGTCCGCCGTGAAGTCTCCTACGAGCAGTACTTC.

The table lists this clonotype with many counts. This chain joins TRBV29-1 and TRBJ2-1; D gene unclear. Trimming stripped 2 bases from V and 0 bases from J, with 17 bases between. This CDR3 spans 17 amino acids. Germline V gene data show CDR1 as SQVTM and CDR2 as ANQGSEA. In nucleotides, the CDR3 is TGCAGCGTTGAACGACCTTTACCAGTGAGCTCCTACAATGAGCAGTTCTTC. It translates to CSVERPLPVSSYNEQFF.

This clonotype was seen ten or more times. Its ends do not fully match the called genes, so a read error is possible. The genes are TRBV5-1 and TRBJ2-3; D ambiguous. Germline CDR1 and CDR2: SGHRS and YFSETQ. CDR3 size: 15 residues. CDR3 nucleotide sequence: TGTGCCAGCAGCTTAGCTCGCGGTAGCACAGATACGCAGTATTTT. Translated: CASSLARGSTDTQYF.

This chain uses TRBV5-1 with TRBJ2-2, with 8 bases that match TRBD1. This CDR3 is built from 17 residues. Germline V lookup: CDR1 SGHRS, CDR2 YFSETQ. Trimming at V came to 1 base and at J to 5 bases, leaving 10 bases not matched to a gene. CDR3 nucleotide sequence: TGCGCCAGCAGCTTGTACAGGGGGGCCTTGGGAACCGGGGAGCTGTTTTTT. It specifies CASSLYRGALGTGELFF.

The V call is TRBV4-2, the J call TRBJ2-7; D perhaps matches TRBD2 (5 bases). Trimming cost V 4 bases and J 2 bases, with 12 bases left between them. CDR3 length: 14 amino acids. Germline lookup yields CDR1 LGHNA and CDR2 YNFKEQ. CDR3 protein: CASSPRAGTYEQYF. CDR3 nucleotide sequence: TGTGCCAGCAGCCCCCGCGCGGGTACCTACGAGCAGTACTTC.

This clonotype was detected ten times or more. For the CDR3, the DNA is TGCGCCAGCAGCTCCGGGGCGGCTAGAGAGACCCAGTACTTC. This codes for CASSSGAARETQYF. The chain is built from TRBV5-1 and TRBJ2-5, with D perhaps assigned TRBD1 or TRBD2 (5 bases each). The CDR3 consists of 14 residues. V lost 3 bases and J lost 4, with 13 bases in between. Looked up from germline, CDR1 is SGHRS and CDR2 is YFSETQ.

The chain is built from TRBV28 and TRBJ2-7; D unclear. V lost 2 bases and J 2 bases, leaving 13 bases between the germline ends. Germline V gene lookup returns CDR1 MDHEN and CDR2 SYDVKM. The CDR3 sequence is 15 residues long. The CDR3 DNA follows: TGTGCCAGCAGTTTAGGGGTGGACGGTCCCTACGAGCAGTACTTC. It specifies CASSLGVDGPYEQYF.

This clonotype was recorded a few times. The CDR3 region has the DNA TGTGCCAGCAGTCCCCGGGGGGGTTTGAACGAAAAACTGTTTTTT. Protein: CASSPRGGLNEKLFF. The chain couples TRBV28 to TRBJ1-4, with D tentatively TRBD1 (5 bases). This CDR3 has 15 amino acids. Germline V gene lookup returns CDR1 MDHEN and CDR2 SYDVKM. Trimming removed 5 bases from V and 8 bases from J, with 18 bases in between.

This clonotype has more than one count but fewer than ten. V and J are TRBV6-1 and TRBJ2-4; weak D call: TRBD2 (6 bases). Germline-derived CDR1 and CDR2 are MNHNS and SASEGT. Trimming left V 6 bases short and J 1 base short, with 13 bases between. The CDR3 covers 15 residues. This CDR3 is CASSRSLAAKNIQYF. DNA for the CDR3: TGTGCCAGCAGCCGGTCCCTAGCGGCCAAAAACATTCAGTACTTC.

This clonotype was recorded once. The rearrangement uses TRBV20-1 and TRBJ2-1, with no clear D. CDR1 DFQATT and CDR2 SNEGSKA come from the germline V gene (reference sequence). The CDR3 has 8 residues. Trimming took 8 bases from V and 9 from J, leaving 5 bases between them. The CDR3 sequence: CSIGEQFF. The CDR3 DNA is TGCAGTATCGGTGAGCAGTTCTTC.

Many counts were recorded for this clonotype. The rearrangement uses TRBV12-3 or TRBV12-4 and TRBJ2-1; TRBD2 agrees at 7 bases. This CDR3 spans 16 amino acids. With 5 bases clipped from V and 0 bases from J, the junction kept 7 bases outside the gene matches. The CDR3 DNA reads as TGTGCCAGCAGTGCCATGCGGGGGAGCTCCTACAATGAGCAGTTCTTC. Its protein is CASSAMRGSSYNEQFF.

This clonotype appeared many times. The CDR3 loop reads CASSLLNIQYF. Written as DNA, the CDR3 is TGTGCCAGCAGCTTACTAAACATTCAGTACTTC. The V call is TRBV11-2, the J call TRBJ2-4; D gene ambiguous. The CDR3 is 11 residues long. Germline loops: CDR1 SGHAT, CDR2 FQNNGV. Between the trimmed V and J ends, which lost 2 bases and 6 bases, there was a span of 2 bases.